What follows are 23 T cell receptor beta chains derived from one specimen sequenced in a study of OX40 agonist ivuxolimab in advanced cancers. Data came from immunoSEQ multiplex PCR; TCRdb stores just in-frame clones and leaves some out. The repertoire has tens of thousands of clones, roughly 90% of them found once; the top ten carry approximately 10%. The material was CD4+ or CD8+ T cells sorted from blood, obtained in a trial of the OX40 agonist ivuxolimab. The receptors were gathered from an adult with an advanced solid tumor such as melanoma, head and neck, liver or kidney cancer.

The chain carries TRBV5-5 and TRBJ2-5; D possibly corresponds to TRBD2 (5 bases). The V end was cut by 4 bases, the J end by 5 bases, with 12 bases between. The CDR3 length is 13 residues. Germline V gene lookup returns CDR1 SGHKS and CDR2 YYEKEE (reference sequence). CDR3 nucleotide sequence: TGTGCCAGCAGCGTCCCGGGGTTGGAGACCCAGTACTTC. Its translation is CASSVPGLETQYF.

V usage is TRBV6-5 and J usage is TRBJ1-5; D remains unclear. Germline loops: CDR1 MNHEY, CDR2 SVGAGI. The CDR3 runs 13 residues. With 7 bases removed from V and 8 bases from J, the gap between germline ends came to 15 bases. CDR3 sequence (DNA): TGTGCCAGCACTTCTGGCGAGTTTGAGCCCCAGCATTTT. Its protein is CASTSGEFEPQHF.

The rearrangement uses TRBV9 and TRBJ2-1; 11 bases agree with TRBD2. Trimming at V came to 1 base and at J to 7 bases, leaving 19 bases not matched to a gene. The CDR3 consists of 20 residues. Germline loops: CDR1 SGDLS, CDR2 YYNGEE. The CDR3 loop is CASSVQGGSGGAVGTNEQFF. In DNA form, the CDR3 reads TGTGCCAGCAGCGTACAGGGTGGTAGCGGGGGGGCCGTGGGTACGAATGAGCAGTTCTTC.

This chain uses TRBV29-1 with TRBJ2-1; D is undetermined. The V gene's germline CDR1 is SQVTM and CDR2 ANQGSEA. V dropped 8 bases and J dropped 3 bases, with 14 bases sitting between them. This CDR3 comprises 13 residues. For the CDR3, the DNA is TGCAGCTCCAGACGGCCTTACTACAATGAGCAGTTCTTC. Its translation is CSSRRPYYNEQFF.

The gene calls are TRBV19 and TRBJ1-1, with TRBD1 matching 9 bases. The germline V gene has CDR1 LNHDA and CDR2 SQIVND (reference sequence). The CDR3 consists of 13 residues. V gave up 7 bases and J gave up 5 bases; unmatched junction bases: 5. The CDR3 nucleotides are TGTGCCAGTATGGACAGGGGTTTTACTGAAGCTTTCTTT. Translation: CASMDRGFTEAFF. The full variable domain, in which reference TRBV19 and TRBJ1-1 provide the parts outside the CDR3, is DGGITQSPKYLFRKEGQNVTLSCEQNLNHDAMYWYRQDPGQGLRLIYYSQIVNDFQKGDIAEGYSVSREKKESFPLTVTSAQKNPTAFYLCASMDRGFTEAFFGQGTRLTVV.

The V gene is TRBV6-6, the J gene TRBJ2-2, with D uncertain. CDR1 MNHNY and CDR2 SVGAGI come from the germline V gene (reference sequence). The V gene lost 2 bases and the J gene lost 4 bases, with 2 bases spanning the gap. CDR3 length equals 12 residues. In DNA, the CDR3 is TGTGCCAGCAGTTACATCACCGGGGAGCTGTTTTTT. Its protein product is CASSYITGELFF.

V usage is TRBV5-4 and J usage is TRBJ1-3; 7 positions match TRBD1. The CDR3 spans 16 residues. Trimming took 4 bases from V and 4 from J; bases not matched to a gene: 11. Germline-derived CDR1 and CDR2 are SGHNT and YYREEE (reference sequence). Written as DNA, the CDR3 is TGTGCCAGCAGCGAGGACAGGCTCGACGCCGGAAACACCATATATTTT. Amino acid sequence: CASSEDRLDAGNTIYF.

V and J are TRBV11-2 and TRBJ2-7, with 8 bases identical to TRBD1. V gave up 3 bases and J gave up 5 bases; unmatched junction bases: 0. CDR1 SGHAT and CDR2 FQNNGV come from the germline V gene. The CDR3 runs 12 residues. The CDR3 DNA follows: TGTGCCAGCAGCTTGGACAGGGACGAGCAGTACTTC. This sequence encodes CASSLDRDEQYF. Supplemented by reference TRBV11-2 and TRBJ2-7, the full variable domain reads EAGVAQSPRYKIIEKRQSVAFWCNPISGHATLYWYQQILGQGPKLLIQFQNNGVVDDSQLPKDRFSAERLKGVDSTLKIQPAKLEDSAVYLCASSLDRDEQYFGPGTRLTVT.

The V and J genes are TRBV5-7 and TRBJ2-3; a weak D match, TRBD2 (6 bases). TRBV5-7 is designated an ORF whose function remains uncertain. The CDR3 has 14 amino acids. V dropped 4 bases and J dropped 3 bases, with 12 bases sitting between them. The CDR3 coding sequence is TGTGCCAGCAGCCCCGTGCGGGGAACAGATACGCAGTATTTT. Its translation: CASSPVRGTDTQYF.

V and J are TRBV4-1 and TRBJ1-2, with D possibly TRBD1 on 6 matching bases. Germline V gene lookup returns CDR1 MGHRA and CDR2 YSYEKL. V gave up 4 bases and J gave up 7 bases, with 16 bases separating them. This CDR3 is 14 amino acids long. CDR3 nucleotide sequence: TGCGCCAGCAGCCCGTATACGGGGGCGGGTGGCTACACCTTC. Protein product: CASSPYTGAGGYTF.

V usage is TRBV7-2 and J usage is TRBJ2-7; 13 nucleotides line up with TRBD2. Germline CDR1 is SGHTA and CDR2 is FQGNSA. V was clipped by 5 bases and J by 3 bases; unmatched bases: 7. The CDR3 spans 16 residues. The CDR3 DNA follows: TGTGCCAGCAGCCTAGGGACTAGCGGGAACCTCTACGAGCAGTACTTC. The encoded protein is CASSLGTSGNLYEQYF.

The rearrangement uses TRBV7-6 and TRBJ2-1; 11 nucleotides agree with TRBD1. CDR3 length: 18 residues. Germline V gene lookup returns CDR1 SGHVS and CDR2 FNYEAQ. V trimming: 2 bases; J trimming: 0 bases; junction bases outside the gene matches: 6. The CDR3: CASSLIYGTGGSYNEQFF. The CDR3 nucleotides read TGTGCCAGCAGCTTAATTTATGGGACAGGGGGCTCCTACAATGAGCAGTTCTTC.

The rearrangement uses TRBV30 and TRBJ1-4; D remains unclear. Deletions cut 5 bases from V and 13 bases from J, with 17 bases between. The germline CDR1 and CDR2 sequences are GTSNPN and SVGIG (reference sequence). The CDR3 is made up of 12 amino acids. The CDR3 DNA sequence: TGTGCCTGGGCGGGCCTCAGTGGGAGACTGTTTTTT. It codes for CAWAGLSGRLFF.

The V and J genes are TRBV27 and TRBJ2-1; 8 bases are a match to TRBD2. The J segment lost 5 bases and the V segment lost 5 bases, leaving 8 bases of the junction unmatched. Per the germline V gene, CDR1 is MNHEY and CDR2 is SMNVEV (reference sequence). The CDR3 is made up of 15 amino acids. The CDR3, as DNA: TGTGCCAGCAGTCCCCGGGAGGGAGTCCACAATGAGCAGTTCTTC. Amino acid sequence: CASSPREGVHNEQFF.

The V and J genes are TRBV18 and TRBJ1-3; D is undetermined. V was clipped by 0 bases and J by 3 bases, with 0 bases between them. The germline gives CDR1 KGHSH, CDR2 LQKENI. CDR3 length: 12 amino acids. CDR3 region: CASSPPGNTIYF. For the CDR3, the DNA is TGTGCCAGCTCACCACCTGGAAACACCATATATTTT.

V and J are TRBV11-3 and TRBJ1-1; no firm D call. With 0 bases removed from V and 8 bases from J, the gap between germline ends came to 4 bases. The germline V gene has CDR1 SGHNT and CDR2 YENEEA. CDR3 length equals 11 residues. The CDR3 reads CASSLDSEAFF. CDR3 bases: TGTGCCAGCAGCTTAGACAGCGAAGCTTTCTTT. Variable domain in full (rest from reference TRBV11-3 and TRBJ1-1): EAGVVQSPRYKIIEKKQPVAFWCNPISGHNTLYWYLQNLGQGPELLIRYENEEAVDDSQLPKDRFSAERLKGVDSTLKIQPAELGDSAVYLCASSLDSEAFFGQGTRLTVV.

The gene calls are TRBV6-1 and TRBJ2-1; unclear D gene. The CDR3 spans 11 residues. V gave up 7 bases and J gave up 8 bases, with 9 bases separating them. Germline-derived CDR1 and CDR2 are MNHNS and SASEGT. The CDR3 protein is CASTKDYEQFF. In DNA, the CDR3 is TGTGCCAGCACGAAGGATTATGAGCAGTTCTTC.

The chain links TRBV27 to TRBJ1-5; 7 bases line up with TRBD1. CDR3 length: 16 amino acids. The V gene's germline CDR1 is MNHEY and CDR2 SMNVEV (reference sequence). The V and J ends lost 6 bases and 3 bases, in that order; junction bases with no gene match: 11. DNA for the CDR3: TGTGCCAGCAGCCGACAGGGTCGAAGCGCCAATCAGCCCCAGCATTTT. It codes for CASSRQGRSANQPQHF.

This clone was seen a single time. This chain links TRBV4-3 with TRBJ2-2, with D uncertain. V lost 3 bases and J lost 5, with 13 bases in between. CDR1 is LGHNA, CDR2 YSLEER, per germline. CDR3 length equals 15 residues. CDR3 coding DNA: TGCGCCAGCAGCCATGCCACAGAACGGACCGGGGAGCTGTTTTTT. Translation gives CASSHATERTGELFF.

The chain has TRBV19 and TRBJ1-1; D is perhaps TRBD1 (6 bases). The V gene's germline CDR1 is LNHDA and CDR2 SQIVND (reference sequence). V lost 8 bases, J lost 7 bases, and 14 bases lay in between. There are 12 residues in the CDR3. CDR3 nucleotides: TGTGCCAGTCCCACAGGGTACGGTGAAGCTTTCTTT. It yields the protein CASPTGYGEAFF.

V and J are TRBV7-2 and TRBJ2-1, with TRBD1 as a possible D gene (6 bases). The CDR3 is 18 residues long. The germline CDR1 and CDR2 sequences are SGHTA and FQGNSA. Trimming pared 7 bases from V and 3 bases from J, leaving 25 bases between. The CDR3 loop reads CASTIDGPITGNYNEQFF. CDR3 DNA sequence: TGTGCCAGCACCATAGACGGCCCCATCACAGGGAACTACAATGAGCAGTTCTTC.

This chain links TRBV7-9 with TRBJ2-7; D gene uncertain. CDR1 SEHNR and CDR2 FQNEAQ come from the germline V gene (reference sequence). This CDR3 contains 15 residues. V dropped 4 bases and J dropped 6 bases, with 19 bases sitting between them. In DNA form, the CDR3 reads TGTGCCAGCAGCTCGCCCCTACATTCCTACGGCGAGCAGTACTTC. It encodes CASSSPLHSYGEQYF.

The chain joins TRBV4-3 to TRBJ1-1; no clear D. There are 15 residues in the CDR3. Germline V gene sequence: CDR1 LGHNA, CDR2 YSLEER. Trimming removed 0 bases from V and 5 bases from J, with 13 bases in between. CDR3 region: CASSQDLGSGTEAFF. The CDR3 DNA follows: TGCGCCAGCAGCCAAGATCTGGGCTCGGGGACTGAAGCTTTCTTT.